The source of this T cell receptor beta chain is a study of post-analysis software for immune sequencing data (dated by TCRdb to about 2015). With respect to the entire study: Relapsing-remitting, secondary progressive and progressive-relapsing multiple sclerosis were recorded as disease courses, and subtype annotation was lacking for some patients. The multiple sclerosis patient repertoires were compared with 10 to 12 previously published healthy control repertoires from donors aged about 6 to 26 years. A subset of samples was prepared in parallel using single-end sample barcoding, then pooled and co-amplified after Illumina adapter ligation.

CDR1 is given as SGHRS and CDR2 as YFSETQ, both from the germline V gene. V is trimmed back by 2 bases and J by 14 bases, and the junction contains 14 bases that no gene match accounts for. The CDR3 measures 16 amino acids from cysteine to phenylalanine. The DNA shown is the 48-base CDR3, in frame from base 1. Library preparation was by PCR. TCRdb shows the sequencer as Illumina HiSeq 2500. To reduce PCR and sequencing biases, unique molecular identifiers were built into the TCR beta cDNA libraries. Around 500,000 cDNA molecules were obtained for every 1 to 10 million input T cells, so each molecule roughly corresponded to one T cell. The patient libraries were prepared and sequenced with the same protocol used for the earlier healthy control dataset. Within a given batch, samples were prepared together, multiplexed and sequenced on the same HiSeq lane. Under the source paper's analysis protocol: MIGEC handled the raw barcoded reads, throwing out single-read molecular identifier groups before consensus assembly and CDR3 extraction. VDJtools was used for post-analysis of the clonotype tables, and diversity was normalized by down-sampling every dataset to the size of the smallest sample. In repertoire overlap clustering, CDR3 amino acid sequences, but not nucleotide sequences, were matched to correct batch-related cross-sample contamination. TCRdb took the public reads, trimmed them with fastp at Q25, ran MiXCR for clone calling and kept in-frame beta chains. Every entry covers one CDR3 protein and lists the most common genes and DNA from its rows. Clone size and V and J calls follow TCRdb, not the original study. For this sample the table gives about 430,000 distinct CDR3 sequences, of which over 30% were detected only once. The ten biggest clones cover 6.5% to 8% of the sample.

There are a few counts of this clonotype. Its antigen is currently not known. Base qualities are not recorded, but no much larger clone differs from it by a single base. The investigation overall reported the following: Significantly lower normalized Chao1 diversity was found in multiple sclerosis patients than in controls, suggesting substantial peripheral T-cell clonal expansion. Roughly 5 TRBV segments, including TRBV5-6, TRBV5-1 and TRBV20-1, were significantly more frequent in patients than controls. When samples were clustered directly using the F measure, samples prepared in the same batch co-clustered strongly, which prompted a batch-effect correction. The control group was slightly older than the multiple sclerosis patient group.

TCR beta repertoires were profiled from peripheral blood of under 15 young patients with multiple sclerosis to demonstrate the VDJtools post-analysis software. The multiple sclerosis patients were children and adolescents ranging in age from roughly 6 to 16 years. The source is a girl aged 2 to 10 with multiple sclerosis. The rearranged chain carries TRBV5-1 and TRBJ2-3; 13 of the junction bases match TRBD2. Material: blood. In nucleotides, the sequence is TGCGCCAGCAGCTTATCGACTAGCGGGGGGCGAGGGGGGACGTATTTT. This sequence encodes CASSLSTSGGRGGTYF.